These T cell receptor beta chains were read from a single sample in a study of blood T cell repertoires in COVID-19. Profiled with immunoSEQ multiplex PCR; TCRdb holds only in-frame clones, not every one. The repertoire has about 75,000 clones, roughly 90% of them found once; the top ten carry approximately 2.5%. The sample consisted of peripheral blood. The receptor set was obtained from a human donor in a cohort sampled during active COVID-19. The CDR3 runs from the conserved cysteine through the conserved F or W. Fields, in order: clone size, J gene, D gene, V gene, CDR3 DNA, CDR3 protein. D genes are given only for firm matches. Clone sizes are given selectively: once, few, many, or a class where the clone is expanded.

. TRBJ2-7 . TRBV13 TGTGCCAGCAGCCACCGCGGGGCGATGAGGGAGCAGTACTTC CASSHRGAMREQYF
once TRBJ2-2 . TRBV27 TGTGCCAGCAGTTTAGGTACTGCGGGGGAGCTGTTTTTT CASSLGTAGELFF
once TRBJ2-7 . TRBV5-6 TGTGCCAGCAGCCAGGGGTGGGTCAGGACCTACGAGCAGTACTTC CASSQGWVRTYEQYF
. TRBJ1-1 . TRBV7-9 TGTGCCAGCAGCTTAGGGCAGAACACTGAAGCTTTCTTT CASSLGQNTEAFF
. TRBJ1-4 . TRBV10-3 TGTGCCATCAGTGAGTCGAGGGAAAAACTGTTTTTT CAISESREKLFF
. TRBJ1-2 . TRBV7-8 TGTGCCAGCAGCTTAGCGGGGCGGGGAGATAGCTATGGCTACACCTTC CASSLAGRGDSYGYTF
. TRBJ1-5 . TRBV7-8 TGTGCCAGCAGCTTAGCCTGGGCGGGGGGCGGCAATCAGCCCCAGCATTTT CASSLAWAGGGNQPQHF
. TRBJ1-1 . TRBV29-1 TGCAGCGTTGGGCAGTTGAACACTGAAGCTTTCTTT CSVGQLNTEAFF
. TRBJ2-5 . TRBV28 TGTGCCAGCAGTCGAGGAGCGCGAATCCAAGAGACCCAGTACTTC CASSRGARIQETQYF
. TRBJ2-1 . TRBV7-7 TGTGCCAGCAGCTTAGGCCTGGGACTTCGAGATGAGCAGTTCTTC CASSLGLGLRDEQFF
. TRBJ2-1 TRBD2 TRBV9 TGTGCCAGCAGCCCCGACCGGGGAGGGCCTTACAATGAGCAGTTCTTC CASSPDRGGPYNEQFF
. TRBJ2-5 TRBD2 TRBV28 TGTGCCAGCAGCCTCCAACTAGCGGGAGGTAGGGAGACCCAGTACTTC CASSLQLAGGRETQYF
. TRBJ1-2 TRBD1 TRBV3-1/TRBV3-2 TGTGCCAGCAGCCAATGTGGACAGGGCGTTGTTTTCTATGGCTACACCTTC CASSQCGQGVVFYGYTF
. TRBJ2-7 TRBD2 TRBV30 TGTGCCTGGAAGGAAACCGGGACTAGCTACGAGCAGTACTTC CAWKETGTSYEQYF
. TRBJ2-3 . TRBV6-4 TGTGCCAGCAGCGCGCTCGGGGGTGGGGATACGCAGTATTTT CASSALGGGDTQYF
. TRBJ2-2 . TRBV7-2 TGTGCCAGCAGCTTAACCGGGACAACGAACACCGGGGAGCTGTTTTTT CASSLTGTTNTGELFF
. TRBJ2-5 . TRBV19 TGTGCCAGTAGTATCTCCACAGAGTACCAAGAGACCCAGTACTTC CASSISTEYQETQYF
. TRBJ1-2 TRBD1 TRBV11-2 TGTGCCAGCAGCTCCTACGACAGGGGGCACTATGGCTACACCTTC CASSSYDRGHYGYTF
. TRBJ2-5 . TRBV24-1 TGTGCCACCAGTGACTCCGTCGCCGTGGGTCAGGGGGAGACCCAGTACTTC CATSDSVAVGQGETQYF
once TRBJ2-5 . TRBV18 TGTGCCAGCTCACCAAGCTCATCGGGGGAGACCCAGTACTTC CASSPSSSGETQYF
. TRBJ1-6 . TRBV30 TGTGCCTCCGGGGTTGTCTATAATTCACCCCTCCACTTT CASGVVYNSPLHF
. TRBJ2-5 TRBD2 TRBV3-1/TRBV3-2 TGTGCCAGCAGCCAAGATCTAGCGGGGGGGCAAGAGACCCAGTACTTC CASSQDLAGGQETQYF
. TRBJ2-5 TRBD2 TRBV5-6 TGTGCCAGCAGCTTGGGGGGACTAGCGGGACCGCAAGAGACCCAGTACTTC CASSLGGLAGPQETQYF
. TRBJ2-7 TRBD2 TRBV4-1 TGCGCCAGCAGCCAAGGGACTAGCGGGGTATACGAGCAGTACTTC CASSQGTSGVYEQYF
. TRBJ2-1 . TRBV10-3 TGTGCCATCGGGGGGCCAGGGGGCAATGAGCAGTTCTTC CAIGGPGGNEQFF
. TRBJ2-1 TRBD2 TRBV27 TGTGCCAGCAGCTGGCGACGGGGGGGCCGCAATGAGCAGTTCTTC CASSWRRGGRNEQFF
. TRBJ2-5 . TRBV3-1/TRBV3-2 TGTGCCAGCAGCCGATGGCGGGACCAAGAGACCCAGTACTTC CASSRWRDQETQYF
. TRBJ1-6 . TRBV4-2 TGTGCCAGCAGCCAAGATCGCGGGAATTCACCCCTCCACTTT CASSQDRGNSPLHF
. TRBJ1-2 . TRBV6-5 TGTGCCAGCAGTTACACATACAGGGCCTACTATGGCTACACCTTC CASSYTYRAYYGYTF
. TRBJ2-1 TRBD1 TRBV29-1 TGCAGCGTGACAGGGATCTTCTACAATGAGCAGTTCTTC CSVTGIFYNEQFF
once TRBJ1-6 . TRBV4-3 TGCGCCAGCAGCCAAAATGCCCTTCTTAGTTCACCCCTCCACTTT CASSQNALLSSPLHF
. TRBJ1-2 . TRBV19 TGTGCCAGTAGTATGGACCAGGGCTATGGCTACACCTTC CASSMDQGYGYTF
. TRBJ2-7 TRBD1 TRBV29-1 TGCAGCGCAAGGACAGGGGAGGCCGAGCAGTACTTC CSARTGEAEQYF
. TRBJ2-5 . TRBV6-2/TRBV6-3 TGTGCCAGCAGTCCCCTACAGGGGAGGAAAGAGACCCAGTACTTC CASSPLQGRKETQYF
. TRBJ1-5 TRBD1 TRBV5-1 TGCGCCAGCAGCCGGACAGGGGAGAGAAATCAGCCCCAGCATTTT CASSRTGERNQPQHF
. TRBJ2-7 TRBD1 TRBV6-5 TGTGCCAGCAGTTACTCCGGGACAGGGGGGTACGAGCAGTACTTC CASSYSGTGGYEQYF
. TRBJ1-1 . TRBV15 TGTGCCACCAGCAGAGACAGGGACACTGAAGCTTTCTTT CATSRDRDTEAFF
. TRBJ2-1 TRBD2 TRBV7-3 TGTGCCAGCAGCTGGACTAGCGGGAGGCAGTTCCACAATGAGCAGTTCTTC CASSWTSGRQFHNEQFF
. TRBJ2-7 . TRBV10-3 TGTGCCATCAGTGAATTAGGGGGATACTCCTACGAGCAGTACTTC CAISELGGYSYEQYF
few TRBJ2-2 . TRBV7-2 TGTGCCAGCAGCTCCGGGACTGGGAACGGGGAGCTGTTTTTT CASSSGTGNGELFF
. TRBJ2-2 . TRBV28 TGTGCCAGCAGTTTACGAAAGCGGGCCGGGGAGCTGTTTTTT CASSLRKRAGELFF
once TRBJ2-1 . TRBV23-1 TGCGCCAGCAGTCAAGGGCCATTTCGCCCACGCTCCTACAATGAGCAGTTCTTC CASSQGPFRPRSYNEQFF
. TRBJ2-1 TRBD2 TRBV3-1/TRBV3-2 TGTGCCAGCAGCCTTGGGACTAGCGGTGGTAACAATGAGCAGTTCTTC CASSLGTSGGNNEQFF
. TRBJ1-6 TRBD1 TRBV14 TGTGCCAGCAGCCAAATAGGACAGGCACCCCTCCACTTT CASSQIGQAPLHF
. TRBJ1-1 TRBD1 TRBV28 TGTGCCAGCAGGGCCCCAGGGGGACACTTGAACACTGAAGCTTTCTTT CASRAPGGHLNTEAFF
. TRBJ2-2 TRBD2 TRBV10-1 TGCGCCAGCAGTCGCGATAGCGGGTTGGCCGGGGAGCTGTTTTTT CASSRDSGLAGELFF
. TRBJ2-3 TRBD2 TRBV15 TGTGCCACCAGCAGAGACGATGGGGGAGGGGTCACAGATACGCAGTATTTT CATSRDDGGGVTDTQYF
. TRBJ2-2 TRBD2 TRBV15 TGTGCCTCCGGGACTAGCGTCTACACCGGGGAGCTGTTTTTT CASGTSVYTGELFF
once TRBJ1-1 . TRBV3-1/TRBV3-2 TGTGCCAGCAGCCAAGATTATCGCGGACTGCTGAACACTGAAGCTTTCTTT CASSQDYRGLLNTEAFF
few TRBJ2-5 . TRBV29-1 TGCAGCGTTGAAGTCCGCGGGGTCGGGGGGACCCAGTACTTC CSVEVRGVGGTQYF
. TRBJ2-5 TRBD2 TRBV6-1 TGTGCCAGCAGTGTACTACTAGCGGGAGTAGGTCTAGAGACCCAGTACTTC CASSVLLAGVGLETQYF
. TRBJ1-5 . TRBV27 TGTGCCAGCAGTGGGGGGACGACCCGCAATCAGCCCCAGCATTTT CASSGGTTRNQPQHF
. TRBJ2-3 TRBD2 TRBV18 TGTGCCAGCTCACCCCGGACTAGCGGCACAGATACGCAGTATTTT CASSPRTSGTDTQYF